A single sample is the source of the 5 T cell receptor beta chains below, sequenced in a study of shared clonotypes between healthy human individuals. The repertoire was sequenced with immunoSEQ multiplex PCR; TCRdb's copy has only in-frame clones and lacks some. The repertoire includes roughly 2 million clones, roughly 95% of them detected once, and about 0.13% sits in the top ten. The material sequenced was naive CD4+ T cells sorted from blood. The subset here: CD45RA+ positively selected. These receptor sequences come from a man aged 18 to 30 in good health.

The V and J genes are TRBV5-4 and TRBJ1-6, with no clear D. The CDR3 loop spans 16 amino acids. Germline-derived CDR1 and CDR2 are SGHNT and YYREEE (reference sequence). Trimming pared 9 bases from V and 7 bases from J, leaving 23 bases between. The CDR3 protein is CATTLDPTGWNSPLHF. CDR3 nucleotides: TGTGCCACCACACTCGATCCGACGGGGTGGAATTCACCCCTCCACTTT.

This chain connects TRBV5-6 to TRBJ1-6, with D perhaps matching TRBD1 (5 bases). The CDR3 spans 15 residues. The V end lost 1 base, the J end lost 6 bases, and 11 bases lay between the germline ends. CDR1 and CDR2 (germline): SGHDT, YYEEEE. This CDR3 is CASSLNRGSNSPLHF. The CDR3 DNA is TGTGCCAGCAGCTTGAATAGGGGTTCTAATTCACCCCTCCACTTT.

This chain connects TRBV25-1 to TRBJ2-7; TRBD2 aligns across 7 bases. Germline lookup yields CDR1 MGHDK and CDR2 SYGVNS. Trimming at V came to 7 bases and at J to 3 bases, leaving 9 bases not matched to a gene. The CDR3 consists of 14 residues. In DNA form, the CDR3 reads TGTGCCAGCACCAGGACGGGGGGTGACTACGAGCAGTACTTC. It encodes CASTRTGGDYEQYF.

This chain joins TRBV6-4 and TRBJ1-2; D is perhaps TRBD1 (6 bases). In germline, CDR1 is MRHNA, CDR2 SNTAGT. V lost 5 bases and J lost 3, with 19 bases in between. The CDR3 totals 16 residues. The CDR3 spells CASSPRARGSDYGYTF. CDR3 in DNA: TGTGCCAGCAGTCCCCGGGCTAGGGGGTCTGACTATGGCTACACCTTC.

V and J are TRBV5-6 and TRBJ1-3, with TRBD1 matching 7 bases. With V trimmed by 3 bases and J by 0 bases, 9 bases remained unmatched. The germline V gene encodes CDR1 SGHDT and CDR2 YYEEEE. The CDR3 runs 17 residues. CDR3 coding DNA: TGTGCCAGCAGCTGGGGACAGTTGGGAGACTCTGGAAACACCATATATTTT. This sequence encodes CASSWGQLGDSGNTIYF.